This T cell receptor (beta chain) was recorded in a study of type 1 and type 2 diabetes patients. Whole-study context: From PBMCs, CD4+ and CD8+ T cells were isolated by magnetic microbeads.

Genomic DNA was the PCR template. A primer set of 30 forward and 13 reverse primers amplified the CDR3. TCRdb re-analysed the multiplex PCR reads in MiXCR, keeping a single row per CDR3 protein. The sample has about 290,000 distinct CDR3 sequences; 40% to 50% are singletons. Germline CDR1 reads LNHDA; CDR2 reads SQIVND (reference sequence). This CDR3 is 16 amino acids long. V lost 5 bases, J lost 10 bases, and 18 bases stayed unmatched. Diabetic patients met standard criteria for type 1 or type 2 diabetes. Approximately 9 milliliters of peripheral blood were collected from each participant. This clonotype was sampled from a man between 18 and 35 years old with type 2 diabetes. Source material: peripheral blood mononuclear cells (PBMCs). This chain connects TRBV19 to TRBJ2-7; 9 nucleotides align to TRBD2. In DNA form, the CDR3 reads TGTGCCAGTAGTGGGCTAGCGGGGAGGACGTTGGAGGCCCAGTACTTC. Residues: CASSGLAGRTLEAQYF.